The 3 T cell receptor beta chains below come from one sample, sequenced in a study of T cell responses to AZD1222 COVID-19 vaccine (dated by TCRdb to the early 2020s). Interpreted using the paper, the time point label stands for: baseline before first vaccination. Receptors were amplified or captured by the immunoSEQ multiplex PCR assay. Not all clones reach the TCRdb copy of this immuneACCESS table, which keeps in-frame sequences only. Checked studies attribute under half of the gap to unresolved V genes and leave the rest unexplained. For this sample the table gives under 150,000 clones, of which nearly 95% were detected only once. In total, the top ten clones hold around 5.9% of the sample. The sample in question was peripheral blood, obtained on day 0 of AZD1222 vaccination. These receptors came from an adult in good health.

The rearrangement uses TRBV28 and TRBJ2-3; 9 bases map to TRBD2. The germline CDR1 and CDR2 sequences are MDHEN and SYDVKM. Germline trimming cut 6 bases from V and 2 bases from J; bases unmatched to any gene: 3. This CDR3 comprises 14 residues. CDR3 residues: CASRREGNTDTQYF. CDR3 in DNA: TGTGCCAGCAGGCGGGAGGGGAACACAGATACGCAGTATTTT.

This chain joins TRBV7-8 and TRBJ2-2; D might be TRBD1 (6 bases). The germline gives CDR1 SGHVS, CDR2 FQNEAQ. CDR3 length: 13 residues. V was pared by 1 base and J by 7 bases, with 7 bases between. The CDR3 region is CASSLGGHGELFF. Written as DNA, the CDR3 is TGTGCCAGCAGCTTAGGGGGGCACGGGGAGCTGTTTTTT.

This chain joins TRBV5-4 and TRBJ1-2; D is ambiguous. CDR1 and CDR2 from the germline V gene are SGHNT and YYREEE (reference sequence). V lost 3 bases and J lost 5, with 14 bases in between. The CDR3 is 14 amino acids. In DNA, the CDR3 is TGTGCCAGCAGCTGGAGGCGGGCGGGATATGGCTACACCTTC. It yields the protein CASSWRRAGYGYTF. Combining the CDR3 with reference TRBV5-4 and TRBJ1-2 gives the whole variable domain ETGVTQSPTHLIKTRGQQVTLRCSSQSGHNTVSWYQQALGQGPQFIFQYYREEENGRGNFPPRFSGLQFPNYSSELNVNALELDDSALYLCASSWRRAGYGYTFGSGTRLTVV.